Listed below are T cell receptor beta chains from one sample, sequenced in a study of T cell responses to AZD1222 COVID-19 vaccine. Clones were sequenced by immunoSEQ multiplex PCR, and TCRdb holds only the in-frame ones, with some missing. The data hold 80,000 to 90,000 clones, with about 90% observed a single time. The sequenced sample was peripheral blood, obtained on day 0 of AZD1222 vaccination. These receptors were collected from an adult in good health. CDR3s include the opening cysteine and the closing phenylalanine or tryptophan. The order of the fields is V gene, J gene, D gene, clone size, CDR3 DNA, CDR3 protein. D genes are given only for firm matches. Part of the rows lack a size; the others show once, few, many or a class for expanded clones.

>TRBV7-9|TRBJ2-1|NA|NA
TGTGCCAGCAGCTCCCCGCATCGAAATGAGCAGTTCTTC
CASSSPHRNEQFF
>TRBV5-6|TRBJ1-5|TRBD1|NA
TGTGCCAGCAGCATTGCCTCGGGACAGGGTACTTATAGCAATCAGCCCCAGCATTTT
CASSIASGQGTYSNQPQHF
>TRBV27|TRBJ2-1|NA|NA
TGTGCCAGCAGTTTATCGGGACTGGCCCTGACCAATGAGCAGTTCTTC
CASSLSGLALTNEQFF
>TRBV5-1|TRBJ1-1|NA|NA
TGCGCCAGCAGCGTGGATCGTGTGGGACGTGAAGCTTTCTTT
CASSVDRVGREAFF
>TRBV2|TRBJ2-1|NA|NA
TGTGCCAGCAGTGAAACGGCCCTATACAATGAGCAGTTCTTC
CASSETALYNEQFF
>TRBV15|TRBJ2-1|NA|NA
TGTGCCACCAGCACCCTAACTGGGGGGTTGTTGTTCTTC
CATSTLTGGLLFF
>TRBV2|TRBJ2-5|TRBD2|NA
TGTGCCAGCAGTTTAGCGGGAGGCTACGAAGAGACCCAGTACTTC
CASSLAGGYEETQYF
>TRBV7-2|TRBJ1-1|NA|NA
TGTGCCAGCAGCTTCGGGGAGGAAACTGAAGCTTTCTTT
CASSFGEETEAFF
>TRBV6-5|TRBJ2-1|TRBD1|NA
TGTGCCAGCAGTTACCTCGACAGGGGTGGAATTGAGCAGTTCTTC
CASSYLDRGGIEQFF
>TRBV18|TRBJ2-3|NA|once
TGTGCCAGCTCACCACCGTCACAGCGGACAGATACGCAGTATTTT
CASSPPSQRTDTQYF
>TRBV5-1|TRBJ1-1|NA|NA
TGCGCCAGCAGCCGCCCCCTCCAAGAACCTATGAACACTGAAGCTTTCTTT
CASSRPLQEPMNTEAFF
>TRBV6-1|TRBJ2-7|TRBD1|NA
TGTGCCAGCAGTGAAGTTGTACAGGGGGCCTCCCGGGTGTACTTC
CASSEVVQGASRVYF
>TRBV28|TRBJ2-1|TRBD2|NA
TGTGCCAGCAGTCCCCGTTTGGGGACTAGCGGAGAGGATGAGCAGTTCTTC
CASSPRLGTSGEDEQFF
>TRBV28|TRBJ2-7|NA|NA
TGTGCCACCCACCGAAGCGGAAGCTCCTACGAGCAGTACTTC
CATHRSGSSYEQYF
>TRBV18|TRBJ2-2|NA|NA
TGTGCCAGCTCACCATCGGTGTCCACCGGGGAGCTGTTTTTT
CASSPSVSTGELFF
>TRBV5-4|TRBJ2-2|NA|NA
TGTGCCAGCAGCTTGGCGAGGGGGACGAACACCGGGGAGCTGTTTTTT
CASSLARGTNTGELFF
>TRBV27|TRBJ1-6|TRBD1|many
TGTGCCAGCAGTTTCGGACAGGGGATATCACCCCTCCACTTT
CASSFGQGISPLHF
>TRBV28|TRBJ1-1|TRBD1|NA
TGTGCCAGCAGTGTAGGGACAGGGAGGTTGAACACTGAAGCTTTCTTT
CASSVGTGRLNTEAFF
>TRBV7-9|TRBJ2-2|TRBD2|NA
TGTGCCAGCAGCCCCGGGACTAGCGGCAACCAAACCGGGGAGCTGTTTTTT
CASSPGTSGNQTGELFF
>TRBV27|TRBJ2-2|NA|few
TGTGCCAGCAGTTTATATTCTGGGTCGGGACCGAACACCGGGGAGCTGTTTTTT
CASSLYSGSGPNTGELFF
>TRBV10-3|TRBJ1-5|NA|once
TGTGCCACCGAGTTACCGGGTAGCGGAGAGCCCCAGCATTTT
CATELPGSGEPQHF
>TRBV13|TRBJ2-1|TRBD1|NA
TGTGCCAGCAGCTTGTATCAGACAGGGGGCTACAATGAGCAGTTCTTC
CASSLYQTGGYNEQFF
>TRBV5-1|TRBJ1-1|NA|NA
TGCGCCAGCAGCACCGGACAAGAAGCTTTCTTT
CASSTGQEAFF
>TRBV7-9|TRBJ1-2|NA|NA
TGTGCCAGCACCAGGGCCTCGGCTGGCTACACCTTC
CASTRASAGYTF
>TRBV12-3/TRBV12-4|TRBJ1-3|NA|NA
TGTGCCAGCACCTGGTACAGGGGAAACACCATATATTTT
CASTWYRGNTIYF
>TRBV7-8|TRBJ2-7|TRBD1|NA
TGTGCCAGCAGCCTAACCGGGACAGGGTACGAGCAGTACTTC
CASSLTGTGYEQYF
>TRBV6-1|TRBJ1-1|NA|NA
TGTGCCAGCAGTGAAGTTCGGGGGCGTGAAGCTTTCTTT
CASSEVRGREAFF
>TRBV3-1/TRBV3-2|TRBJ2-2|NA|NA
TGTGCCAGCAGCCAAGTAGGAACTCCGGCCGGGGAGCTGTTTTTT
CASSQVGTPAGELFF
>TRBV7-9|TRBJ2-1|NA|NA
TGTGCCAGCAGCCCTGCCGGGGGAACTTCTGTCAATGAGCAGTTCTTC
CASSPAGGTSVNEQFF
>TRBV7-2|TRBJ2-1|TRBD2|NA
TGTGCCAGCAGCACTATCGCGGCGGGAGGATACAATGAGCAGTTCTTC
CASSTIAAGGYNEQFF
>TRBV3-1/TRBV3-2|TRBJ1-2|NA|once
TGTGCCAGCAGCCAAACCGAGAGTGACTATGGCTACACCTTC
CASSQTESDYGYTF
>TRBV20-1|TRBJ1-3|NA|once
TGCAGTGCTAGTAGGGAAGAAGAAAACACCATATATTTT
CSASREEENTIYF
>TRBV3-1/TRBV3-2|TRBJ1-1|TRBD1|NA
TGTGCCAGCAGCCAGAACAGGGGTGAAGCTTTCTTT
CASSQNRGEAFF
>TRBV5-6|TRBJ1-1|NA|NA
TGTGCCAGCAGCTTTGGAAGCGGGGGCGGCACTGAAGCTTTCTTT
CASSFGSGGGTEAFF
>TRBV28|TRBJ1-2|NA|NA
TGTGCCAGCAGTCTCCACAACGTCCCCAAATTCTATGGCTACACCTTC
CASSLHNVPKFYGYTF
>TRBV12-3/TRBV12-4|TRBJ1-1|NA|once
TGTGCCAGCAGCCCCTGGGGGGACACTGAAGCTTTCTTT
CASSPWGDTEAFF
>TRBV3-1/TRBV3-2|TRBJ2-5|TRBD2|NA
TGTGCCAGCAGCCAAGTCCGGCTAGCGGATTACCAAGAGACCCAGTACTTC
CASSQVRLADYQETQYF
>TRBV28|TRBJ1-5|NA|once
TGTGCCAGCAGCCCCCGACAGCGCAGCAATCAGCCCCAGCATTTT
CASSPRQRSNQPQHF
>TRBV2|TRBJ2-1|TRBD2|once
TGTGCCAGCACGGGACTAGCGGACTACAATGAGCAGTTCTTC
CASTGLADYNEQFF
>TRBV19|TRBJ1-2|NA|NA
TGTGCCAGTAGTATGTCCCCCAGGGTCTATGGCTACACCTTC
CASSMSPRVYGYTF
>TRBV28|TRBJ2-5|NA|NA
TGTGCCAGCAGTAACCATGCCGGGACCTTGGAGACCCAGTACTTC
CASSNHAGTLETQYF
>TRBV19|TRBJ2-7|NA|few
TGTGCCAGTAGTATAGGGTTGAGCTCCTACGAGCAGTACTTC
CASSIGLSSYEQYF
>TRBV7-9|TRBJ2-7|NA|once
TGTGCCAGCAGCTTCCGTCACGAGCAGTACTTC
CASSFRHEQYF
>TRBV12-3/TRBV12-4|TRBJ2-2|NA|NA
TGTGCCAGCAGGCTCATCACCGGGGAGCTGTTTTTT
CASRLITGELFF
>TRBV3-1/TRBV3-2|TRBJ1-4|NA|NA
TGTGCCAGCAGCCACCAGGGCCAATCTGAAAAACTGTTTTTT
CASSHQGQSEKLFF
>TRBV10-3|TRBJ2-1|TRBD2|NA
TGTGCCATCCGCGTGGGGACTAGCGTCTACAATGAGCAGTTCTTC
CAIRVGTSVYNEQFF
>TRBV7-9|TRBJ2-1|NA|NA
TGTGCCAGCAGCTACGACTATCGTGAGCAGTTCTTC
CASSYDYREQFF